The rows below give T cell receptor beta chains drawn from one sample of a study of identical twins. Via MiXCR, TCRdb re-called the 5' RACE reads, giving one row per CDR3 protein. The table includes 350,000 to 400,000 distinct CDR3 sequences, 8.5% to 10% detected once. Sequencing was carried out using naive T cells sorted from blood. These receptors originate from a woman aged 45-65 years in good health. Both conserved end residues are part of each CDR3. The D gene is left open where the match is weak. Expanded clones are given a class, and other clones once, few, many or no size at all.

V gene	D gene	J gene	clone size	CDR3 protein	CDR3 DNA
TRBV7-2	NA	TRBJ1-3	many	CASSLSHGSSGNTIYF	TGTGCCAGCAGCTTATCTCACGGGAGCTCTGGAAACACCATATATTTT
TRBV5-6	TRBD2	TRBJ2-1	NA	CASSFRSGRPTDEQFF	TGTGCCAGCAGCTTTAGAAGCGGGAGACCCACGGATGAGCAGTTCTTC
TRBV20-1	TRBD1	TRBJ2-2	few	CSGPRTGGATGELFF	TGCAGTGGGCCCCGGACAGGGGGCGCCACCGGGGAGCTGTTTTTT
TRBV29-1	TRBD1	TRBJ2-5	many	CSVLRTGKETQYF	TGCAGCGTTCTCCGGACAGGGAAAGAGACCCAGTACTTC
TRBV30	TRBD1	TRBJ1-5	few	CAWSLTGGMKQPQHF	TGTGCCTGGAGCCTCACAGGGGGCATGAAACAGCCCCAGCATTTT
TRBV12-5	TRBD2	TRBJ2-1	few	CASGLTSGSMSGNEQFF	TGTGCTAGTGGTTTGACTAGCGGGAGTATGTCGGGCAATGAGCAGTTCTTC
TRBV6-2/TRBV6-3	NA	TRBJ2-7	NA	CASSPHEETYEQYF	TGTGCCAGCAGCCCACATGAGGAAACCTACGAGCAGTACTTC
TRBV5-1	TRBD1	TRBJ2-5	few	CATGQGPQETQYF	TGCGCCACCGGACAGGGCCCCCAAGAGACCCAGTACTTC
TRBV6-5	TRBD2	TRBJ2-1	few	CASSKILAGVSDEQFF	TGTGCCAGCAGCAAGATCTTAGCGGGAGTCTCGGATGAGCAGTTCTTC
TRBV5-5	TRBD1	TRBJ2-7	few	CASSLGLGQGYF	TGTGCCAGCAGCTTGGGCCTGGGACAGGGGTACTTC
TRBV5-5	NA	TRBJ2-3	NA	CASSPEEDTQYF	TGTGCCAGCAGCCCCGAGGAAGATACGCAGTATTTT
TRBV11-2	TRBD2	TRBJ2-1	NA	CASSFRPGTSGNNEQFF	TGTGCCAGCAGCTTTAGGCCCGGGACTAGCGGAAACAATGAGCAGTTCTTC
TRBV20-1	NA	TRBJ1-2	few	CSARDRYYGYTF	TGCAGTGCTAGGGATAGATACTATGGCTACACCTTC
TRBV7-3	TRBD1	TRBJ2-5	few	CASSFRTGPSETQYF	TGTGCCAGCAGCTTTAGGACAGGTCCGTCGGAGACCCAGTACTTC
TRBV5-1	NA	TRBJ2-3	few	CASSYDHTDTQYF	TGCGCCAGCAGCTACGATCACACAGATACGCAGTATTTT
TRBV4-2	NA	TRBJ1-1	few	CASSQESTGNTEAFF	TGTGCCAGCAGCCAAGAATCGACAGGGAACACTGAAGCTTTCTTT
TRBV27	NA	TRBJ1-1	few	CASSYDQGLNTEAFF	TGTGCCAGCAGTTACGACCAGGGGTTGAACACTGAAGCTTTCTTT
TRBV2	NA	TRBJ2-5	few	CASSERVLQYF	TGTGCCAGCAGTGAACGGGTTCTCCAGTACTTC
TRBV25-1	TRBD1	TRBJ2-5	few	CASSQTTGWAETQYF	TGTGCCAGCAGTCAGACGACAGGGTGGGCAGAGACCCAGTACTTC
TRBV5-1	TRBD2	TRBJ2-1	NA	CASTVGLSGRASEQFF	TGCGCCAGCACTGTCGGTCTAAGCGGGAGGGCAAGTGAGCAGTTCTTC
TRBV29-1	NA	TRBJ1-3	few	CSVVKAEVPGNTIYF	TGCAGCGTTGTCAAGGCGGAGGTCCCTGGAAACACCATATATTTT
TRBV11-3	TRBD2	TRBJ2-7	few	CASSSTGTSGSLEQYF	TGTGCCAGCAGCTCGACGGGGACTAGCGGGAGTCTCGAGCAGTACTTC
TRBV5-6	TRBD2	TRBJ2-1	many	CASSSRSGSAYNEQFF	TGTGCCAGCAGCTCCCGAAGCGGGAGCGCCTACAATGAGCAGTTCTTC